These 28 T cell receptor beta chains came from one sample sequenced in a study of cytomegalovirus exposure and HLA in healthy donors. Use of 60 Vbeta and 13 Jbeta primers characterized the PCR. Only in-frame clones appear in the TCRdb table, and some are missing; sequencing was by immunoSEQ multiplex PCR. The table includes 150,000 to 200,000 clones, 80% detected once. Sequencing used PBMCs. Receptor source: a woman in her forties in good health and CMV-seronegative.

CDR3 coding DNA: TGTGCCAGCAGCGGAGGGAGGGGTCAGCCCCAGCATTTT. It specifies CASSGGRGQPQHF. This sequence joins TRBV6-5 and TRBJ1-5, with D possibly matching TRBD1 (5 bases). This CDR3 comprises 13 residues. Germline CDR1 and CDR2: MNHEY and SVGAGI. Trimming removed 6 bases at V and 6 bases at J, with 12 bases between.

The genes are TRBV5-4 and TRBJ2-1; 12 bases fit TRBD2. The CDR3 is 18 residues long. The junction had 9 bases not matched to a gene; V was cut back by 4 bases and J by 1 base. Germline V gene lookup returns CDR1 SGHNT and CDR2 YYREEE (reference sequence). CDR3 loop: CASSLRTSGKGSYNEQFF. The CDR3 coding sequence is TGTGCCAGCAGCCTCAGGACTAGCGGGAAAGGGTCCTACAATGAGCAGTTCTTC.

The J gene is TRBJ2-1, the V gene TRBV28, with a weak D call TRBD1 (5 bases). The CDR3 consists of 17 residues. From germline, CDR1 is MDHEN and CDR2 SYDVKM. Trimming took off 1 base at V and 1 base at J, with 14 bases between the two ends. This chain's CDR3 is CASSLYSGPYSYNEQFF. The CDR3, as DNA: TGTGCCAGCAGTTTATATTCAGGGCCATATTCCTACAATGAGCAGTTCTTC.

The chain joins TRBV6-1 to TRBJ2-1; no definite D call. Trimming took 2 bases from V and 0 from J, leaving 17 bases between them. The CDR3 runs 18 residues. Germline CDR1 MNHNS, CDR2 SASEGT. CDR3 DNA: TGTGCCAGCAGTGAATATAGTACGTTCTACCGCTCCTACAATGAGCAGTTCTTC. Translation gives CASSEYSTFYRSYNEQFF.

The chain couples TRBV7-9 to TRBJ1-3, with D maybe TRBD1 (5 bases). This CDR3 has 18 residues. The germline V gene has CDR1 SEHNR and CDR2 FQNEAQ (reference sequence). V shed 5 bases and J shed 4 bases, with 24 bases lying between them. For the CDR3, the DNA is TGTGCCAGCAGCCTTTCCACGGGGGGAAGGCCGGGAGGAAACACCATATATTTT. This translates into CASSLSTGGRPGGNTIYF.

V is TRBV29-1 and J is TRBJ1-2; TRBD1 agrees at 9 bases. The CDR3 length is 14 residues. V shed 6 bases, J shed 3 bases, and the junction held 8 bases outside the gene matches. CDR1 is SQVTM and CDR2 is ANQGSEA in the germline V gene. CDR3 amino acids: CSVPGQGGYYGYTF. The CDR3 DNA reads TGCAGCGTCCCGGGACAGGGCGGGTACTATGGCTACACCTTC. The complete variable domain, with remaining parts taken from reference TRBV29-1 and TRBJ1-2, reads SAVISQKPSRDICQRGTSLTIQCQVDSQVTMMFWYRQQPGQSLTLIATANQGSEATYESGFVIDKFPISRPNLTFSTLTVSNMSPEDSSIYLCSVPGQGGYYGYTFGSGTRLTVV.

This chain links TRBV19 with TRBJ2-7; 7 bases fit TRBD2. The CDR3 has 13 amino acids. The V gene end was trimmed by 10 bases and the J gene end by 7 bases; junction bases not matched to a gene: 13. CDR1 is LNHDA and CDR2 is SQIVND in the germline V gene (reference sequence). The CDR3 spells CATGSGDGVEQYF. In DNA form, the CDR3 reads TGTGCCACCGGAAGCGGGGACGGAGTAGAGCAGTACTTC.

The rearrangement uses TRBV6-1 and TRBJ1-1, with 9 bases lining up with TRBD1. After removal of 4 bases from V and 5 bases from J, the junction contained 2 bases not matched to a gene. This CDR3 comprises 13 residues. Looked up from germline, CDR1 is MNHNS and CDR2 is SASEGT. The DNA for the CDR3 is TGTGCCAGCAGTGGAGGGACAGGGACTGAAGCTTTCTTT. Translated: CASSGGTGTEAFF.

CDR3 protein: CASSLNAGLGQPQHF. Here the CDR3 DNA reads TGTGCCAGCAGCTTGAATGCAGGGCTAGGGCAGCCCCAGCATTTT. This chain links TRBV7-2 with TRBJ1-5; D perhaps matches TRBD1 (5 bases). V was trimmed by 3 bases and J by 7 bases, leaving 16 bases between them. CDR1 and CDR2 from the germline V gene are SGHTA and FQGNSA. The CDR3 runs to 15 residues.

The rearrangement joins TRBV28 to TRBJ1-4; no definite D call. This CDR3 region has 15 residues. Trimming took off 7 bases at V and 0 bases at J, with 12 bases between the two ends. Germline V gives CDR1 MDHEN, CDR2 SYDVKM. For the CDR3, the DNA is TGTGCCAGCATGGGCTCAGTGTCAACTAATGAAAAACTGTTTTTT. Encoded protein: CASMGSVSTNEKLFF.

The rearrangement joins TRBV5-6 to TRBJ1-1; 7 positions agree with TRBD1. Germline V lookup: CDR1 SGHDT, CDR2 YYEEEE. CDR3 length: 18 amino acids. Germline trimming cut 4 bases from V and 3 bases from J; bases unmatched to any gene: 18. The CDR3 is CASSQRLEGARWDTEAFF. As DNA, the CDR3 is TGTGCCAGCAGCCAACGATTGGAGGGGGCCCGGTGGGACACTGAAGCTTTCTTT.

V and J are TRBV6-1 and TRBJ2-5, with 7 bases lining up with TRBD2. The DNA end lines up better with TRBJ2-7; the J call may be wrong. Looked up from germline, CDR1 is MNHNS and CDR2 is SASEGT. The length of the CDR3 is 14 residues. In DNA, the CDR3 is TGTGCCAGCACGGGGGGTTCTTACTCCTACGAGCAGTACTTC. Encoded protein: CASTGGSYSYEQYF.

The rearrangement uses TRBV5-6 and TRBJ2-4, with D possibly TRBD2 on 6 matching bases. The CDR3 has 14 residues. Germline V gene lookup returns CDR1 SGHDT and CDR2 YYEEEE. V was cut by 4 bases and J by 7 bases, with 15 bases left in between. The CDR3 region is CASSAGSGGNIQYF. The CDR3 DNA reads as TGTGCCAGCAGCGCGGGGAGTGGGGGGAACATTCAGTACTTC.

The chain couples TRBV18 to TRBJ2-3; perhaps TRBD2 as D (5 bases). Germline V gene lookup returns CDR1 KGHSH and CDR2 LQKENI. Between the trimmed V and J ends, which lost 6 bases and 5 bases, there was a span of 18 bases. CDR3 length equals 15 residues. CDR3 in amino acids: CASSNLAPIGDTQYF. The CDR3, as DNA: TGTGCCAGCTCCAATCTAGCCCCCATCGGAGATACGCAGTATTTT.

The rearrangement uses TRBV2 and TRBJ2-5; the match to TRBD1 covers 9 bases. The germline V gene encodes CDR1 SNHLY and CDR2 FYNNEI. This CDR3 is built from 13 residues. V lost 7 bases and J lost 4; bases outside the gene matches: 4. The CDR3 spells CASIGTGRETQYF. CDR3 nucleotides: TGTGCCAGCATTGGGACAGGGAGAGAGACCCAGTACTTC.

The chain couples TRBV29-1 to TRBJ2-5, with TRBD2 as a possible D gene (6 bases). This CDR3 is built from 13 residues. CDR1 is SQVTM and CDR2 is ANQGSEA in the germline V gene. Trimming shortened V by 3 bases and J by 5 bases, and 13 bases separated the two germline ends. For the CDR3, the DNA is TGCAGCGTTGATCGGGGGATGGCGGAGACCCAGTACTTC. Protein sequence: CSVDRGMAETQYF.

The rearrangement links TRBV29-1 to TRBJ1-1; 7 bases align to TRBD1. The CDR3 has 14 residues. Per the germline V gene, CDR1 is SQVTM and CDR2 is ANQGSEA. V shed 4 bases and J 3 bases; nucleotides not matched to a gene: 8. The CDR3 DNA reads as TGCAGCGTTGGTCTACAGGGGCCGTACACTGAAGCTTTCTTT. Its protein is CSVGLQGPYTEAFF.

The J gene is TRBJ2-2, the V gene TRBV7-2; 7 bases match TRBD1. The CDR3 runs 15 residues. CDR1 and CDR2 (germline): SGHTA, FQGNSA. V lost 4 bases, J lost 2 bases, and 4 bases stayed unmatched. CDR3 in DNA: TGTGCCAGCAGCTCGGACAGGATTAACACCGGGGAGCTGTTTTTT. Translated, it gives CASSSDRINTGELFF.

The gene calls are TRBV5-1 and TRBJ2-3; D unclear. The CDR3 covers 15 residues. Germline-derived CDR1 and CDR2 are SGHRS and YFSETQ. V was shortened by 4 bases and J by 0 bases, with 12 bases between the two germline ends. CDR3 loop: CASSVSVSSTDTQYF. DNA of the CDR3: TGCGCCAGCAGCGTCAGCGTATCTAGCACAGATACGCAGTATTTT. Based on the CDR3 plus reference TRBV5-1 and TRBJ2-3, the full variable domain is KAGVTQTPRYLIKTRGQQVTLSCSPISGHRSVSWYQQTPGQGLQFLFEYFSETQRNKGNFPGRFSGRQFSNSRSEMNVSTLELGDSALYLCASSVSVSSTDTQYFGPGTRLTVL.

Here the CDR3 DNA reads TGTGCCAGCAGTTACCAAGCAGGGGGCGTCTATGGCTACACCTTC. Translating gives CASSYQAGGVYGYTF. This sequence joins TRBV6-5 and TRBJ1-2, with TRBD1 matching 8 bases. Germline CDR1 reads MNHEY; CDR2 reads SVGAGI. J gave up 4 bases and V 2 bases, and 6 bases lay outside the gene matches. This CDR3 comprises 15 residues.

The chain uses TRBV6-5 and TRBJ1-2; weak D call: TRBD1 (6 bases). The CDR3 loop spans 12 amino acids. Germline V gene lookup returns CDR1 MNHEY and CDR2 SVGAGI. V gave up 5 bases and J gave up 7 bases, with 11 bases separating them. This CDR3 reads CASSRQDGGYTF. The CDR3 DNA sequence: TGTGCCAGCAGTCGACAGGACGGTGGCTACACCTTC.

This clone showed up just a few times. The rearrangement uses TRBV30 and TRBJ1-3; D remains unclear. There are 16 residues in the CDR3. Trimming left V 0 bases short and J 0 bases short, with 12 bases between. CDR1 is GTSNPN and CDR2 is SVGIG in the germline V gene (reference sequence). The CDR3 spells CAWSVRGSVSGNTIYF. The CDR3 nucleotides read TGTGCCTGGAGTGTACGAGGGTCGGTCTCTGGAAACACCATATATTTT.

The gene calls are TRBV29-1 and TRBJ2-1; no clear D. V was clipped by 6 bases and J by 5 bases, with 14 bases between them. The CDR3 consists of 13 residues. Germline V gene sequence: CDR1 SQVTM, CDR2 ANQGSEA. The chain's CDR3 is CSVPSPGNNEQFF. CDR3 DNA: TGCAGCGTCCCATCTCCTGGCAACAATGAGCAGTTCTTC.

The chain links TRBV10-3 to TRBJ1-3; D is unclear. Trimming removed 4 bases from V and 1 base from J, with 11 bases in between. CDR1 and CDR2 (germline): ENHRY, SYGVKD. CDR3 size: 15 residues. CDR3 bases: TGTGCCATCAGTGGGCAGGAAAAATCTGGAAACACCATATATTTT. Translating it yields CAISGQEKSGNTIYF.

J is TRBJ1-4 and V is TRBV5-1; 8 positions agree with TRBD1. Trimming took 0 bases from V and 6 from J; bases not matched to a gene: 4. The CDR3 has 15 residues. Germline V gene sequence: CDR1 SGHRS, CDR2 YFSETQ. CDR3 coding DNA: TGCGCCAGCAGCTTGGGGACAGGGAAGGATGAAAAACTGTTTTTT. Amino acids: CASSLGTGKDEKLFF.

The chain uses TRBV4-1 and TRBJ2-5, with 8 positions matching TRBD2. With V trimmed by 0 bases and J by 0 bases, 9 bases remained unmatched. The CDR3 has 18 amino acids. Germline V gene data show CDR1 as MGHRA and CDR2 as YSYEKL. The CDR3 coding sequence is TGCGCCAGCAGCCAAGACCGGACTAGCTCCTCGTACCAAGAGACCCAGTACTTC. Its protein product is CASSQDRTSSSYQETQYF.

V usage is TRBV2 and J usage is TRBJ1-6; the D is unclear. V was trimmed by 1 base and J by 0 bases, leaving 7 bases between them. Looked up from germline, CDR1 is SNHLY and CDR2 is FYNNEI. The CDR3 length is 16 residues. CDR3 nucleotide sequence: TGTGCCAGCAGTGAAGGCCCGAGCTCCTATAATTCACCCCTCCACTTT. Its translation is CASSEGPSSYNSPLHF.

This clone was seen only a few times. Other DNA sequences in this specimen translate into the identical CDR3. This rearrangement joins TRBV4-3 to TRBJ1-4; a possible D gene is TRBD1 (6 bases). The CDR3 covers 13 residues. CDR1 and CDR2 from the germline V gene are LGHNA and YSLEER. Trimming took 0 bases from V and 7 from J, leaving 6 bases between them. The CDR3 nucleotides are TGCGCCAGCAGCCAAGAAGGGGGTGAAAAACTGTTTTTT. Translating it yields CASSQEGGEKLFF.